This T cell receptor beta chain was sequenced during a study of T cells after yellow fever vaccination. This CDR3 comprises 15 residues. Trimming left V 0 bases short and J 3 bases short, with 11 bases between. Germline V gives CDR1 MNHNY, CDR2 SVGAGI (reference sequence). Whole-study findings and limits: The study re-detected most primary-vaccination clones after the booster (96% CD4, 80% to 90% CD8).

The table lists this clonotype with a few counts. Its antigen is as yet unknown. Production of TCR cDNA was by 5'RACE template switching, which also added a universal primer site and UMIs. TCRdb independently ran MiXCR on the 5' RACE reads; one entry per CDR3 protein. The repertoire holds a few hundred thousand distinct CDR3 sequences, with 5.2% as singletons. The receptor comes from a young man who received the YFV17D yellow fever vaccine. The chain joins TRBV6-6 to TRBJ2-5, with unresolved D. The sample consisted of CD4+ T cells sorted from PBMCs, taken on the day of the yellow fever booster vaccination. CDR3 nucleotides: TGTGCCAGCAGTTACTCGAAGGTCTTGGAAGAGACCCAGTACTTC. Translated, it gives CASSYSKVLEETQYF.